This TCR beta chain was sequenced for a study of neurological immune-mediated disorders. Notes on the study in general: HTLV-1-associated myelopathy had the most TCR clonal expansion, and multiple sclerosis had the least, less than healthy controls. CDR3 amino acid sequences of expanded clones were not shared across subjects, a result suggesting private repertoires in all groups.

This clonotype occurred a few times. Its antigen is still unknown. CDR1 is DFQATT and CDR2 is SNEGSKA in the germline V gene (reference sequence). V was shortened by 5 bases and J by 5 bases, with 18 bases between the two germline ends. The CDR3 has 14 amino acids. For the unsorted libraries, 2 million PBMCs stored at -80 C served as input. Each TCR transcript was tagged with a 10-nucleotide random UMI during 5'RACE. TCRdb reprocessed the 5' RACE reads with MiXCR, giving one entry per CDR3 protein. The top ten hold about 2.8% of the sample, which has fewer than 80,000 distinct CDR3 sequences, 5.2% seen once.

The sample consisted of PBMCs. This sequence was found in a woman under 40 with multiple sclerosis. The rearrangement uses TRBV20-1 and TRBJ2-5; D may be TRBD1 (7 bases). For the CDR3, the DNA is TGCAGTGCTCCCAGGGGGGAAATTAGGGAGACCCAGTACTTC. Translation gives CSAPRGEIRETQYF.